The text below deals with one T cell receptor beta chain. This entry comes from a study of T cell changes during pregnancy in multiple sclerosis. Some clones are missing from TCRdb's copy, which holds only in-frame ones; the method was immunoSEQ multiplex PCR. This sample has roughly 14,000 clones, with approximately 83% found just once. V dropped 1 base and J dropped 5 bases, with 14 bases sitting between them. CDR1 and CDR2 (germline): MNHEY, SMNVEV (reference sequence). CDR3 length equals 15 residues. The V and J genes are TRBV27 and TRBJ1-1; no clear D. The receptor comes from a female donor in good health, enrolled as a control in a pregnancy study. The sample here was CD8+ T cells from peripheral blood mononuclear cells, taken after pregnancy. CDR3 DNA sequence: TGTGCCAGCAGTTTATTGAGCGAGGATGGGACTGAAGCTTTCTTT. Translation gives CASSLLSEDGTEAFF.